The clone carrying this TCR beta chain was seen many times. Its antigen is undetermined. All unsorted peripheral T cells were captured because whole blood was used without fractionation. As controls, nine to ten uninfected healthy donors gave samples, and several gave a couple of samples around three months apart. The sample is drawn from a study of HIV-infected patients and healthy controls. Overall study findings and caveats: In healthy controls, MAIT alpha CDR3s were common; in HIV+ repertoires, severely depleted.

V lost 6 bases, J lost 5 bases, and 13 bases lay in between. Looked up from germline, CDR1 is MGHDK and CDR2 is SYGVNS. CDR3 size: 14 residues. Approximately 510 ng RNA was reverse transcribed with alpha and beta constant-region primers. Using multiplexing indices, alpha and beta chain libraries were generated apart by chain-specific third strand synthesis. TCRdb re-called the 5' RACE reads with MiXCR, one entry per CDR3 protein. The sample yields 15,000 to 20,000 distinct CDR3 sequences, approximately 9% seen once. This clonotype was obtained from an adult in good health. The V call is TRBV25-1, the J call TRBJ1-4; tentative D call: TRBD1 (5 bases). Material for sequencing was blood. This chain's CDR3 is CASRFVGGNEKLFF. The DNA for the CDR3 is TGTGCCAGCAGGTTCGTCGGGGGGAATGAAAAACTGTTTTTT.